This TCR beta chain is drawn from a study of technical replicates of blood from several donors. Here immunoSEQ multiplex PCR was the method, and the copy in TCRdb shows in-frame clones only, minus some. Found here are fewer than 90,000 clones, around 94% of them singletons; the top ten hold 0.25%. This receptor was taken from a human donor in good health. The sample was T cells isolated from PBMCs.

In DNA form, the CDR3 reads TGTGCCAGCAGTTCCATGATTCGGGACGGGACAGGGGTGAACACCGGGGAGCTGTTTTTT. Its translation is CASSSMIRDGTGVNTGELFF. V usage is TRBV28 and J usage is TRBJ2-2; TRBD1 agrees at 10 bases. CDR3 length equals 20 residues. In germline, CDR1 is MDHEN, CDR2 SYDVKM. V lost 4 bases to trimming and J lost 1 base; unmatched junction nucleotides: 15.